This T cell receptor beta chain was identified during a study of tissue T cells after allogeneic stem cell transplantation (dated by TCRdb to between 2021 and 2023). For the wider study: The study profiled TCR beta repertoires across many tissues from research autopsies of patients with and without GVHD, plus mouse models of GVHD. The human arm was a prospective observational study without blinding or randomization. General conclusions and limits of the study: Within patients, how anatomically similar tissues were was a major factor shaping TCR repertoire composition, regardless of disease or transplant status. The study did not establish which tissue TCRs were alloreactive or antigen-specific, and some clones may have been host cells that persisted. Only a few T cell clones appeared in more than one patient, yet motif-based clustering showed tissue-specific repertoire signatures that were shared between patients. A small and clinically heterogeneous patient cohort was studied, and sampling depth was acknowledged as a limitation. In both patients and mice, only a limited portion of the TCR repertoire detected in tissues was captured by blood and spleen T cells.

Libraries were constructed by the immunoSEQ multiplex PCR assay. Adaptive Biotechnologies performed TCRbeta CDR3 sequencing at survey depth and reported CDR3 sequences, V/J genes, productive frequency, and template counts. TCR beta CDR3 regions were amplified from genomic DNA rather than RNA. Per the authors' processing: Jensen-Shannon divergence was used to quantify pairwise repertoire overlap between tissues, with a value of 1 meaning complete divergence and a value of 0 meaning identical repertoires. Tissues were grouped by single-linkage agglomerative hierarchical clustering of pairwise JSD values, and the clustering results were shown as dendrograms. All patient samples were analyzed with GLIPH2 using simulation_depth 1000, kmer_min_depth 3 and cdr3_length_cutoff 8, and only groups containing more than two unique CDR3s were kept. A standardized tissue-overlap score was calculated by extrapolating Jaccard GLIPH-group overlap across patients to a standard repertoire size of 1000 clones. Linear mixed-effect models, with tissue included as a fixed effect and individual included as a random effect, were used to assess associations of diversity with clinical or experimental variables. Drawn from immuneACCESS, this table holds only the in-frame rearrangements with V and J called that TCRdb kept. Clones are partly lost; checked studies trace under half to an unresolved V gene and leave the rest unexplained. Clonal size and the V and J genes are those of that table, whereas D and trimming came from the DNA. The sample has approximately 5,500 clones on record, roughly 49% of them singletons. The ten largest make up around 36% of the sample.

Measured from the cysteine to the phenylalanine, the CDR3 is 12 residues long. The 33 bases shown cover part of the CDR3, and their frame starts at base 1. V and J lose 5 bases and 5 bases, and a span of 9 bases separates them. CDR1 SNHLY and CDR2 FYNGKV were looked up in the germline V gene (reference sequence). The sample's time point label, in plain terms: mouse harvest day 14 after allogeneic transplant. Mouse grafts combined 10^7 T-cell-depleted bone marrow cells with 10^6 splenic CD5+ T cells, given via tail vein injection. To model GVHD in mice, a major MHC-mismatch B6 (H2b) into BALB/c (H2d) model was used, and tissues were profiled at day 7 or 14. On day 7 or 14 post-transplant, mouse tissues and retro-orbital blood were harvested with separate sterile tools for each animal, and livers were flushed beforehand. Before genomic DNA isolation with the DNeasy Blood & Tissue Kit, mouse tissues were minced using razor blades in buffered saline.

This clone was found a few times. The specificity of this receptor is unknown. This receptor is murine, so its gene names and germline sequences reflect the mouse genome. Read data end 1 residue before the CDR3 end; the end is taken from the germline J gene. This sequence originates from a female BALB/c mouse given C57BL/6 T cells with graft-versus-host disease after an allogeneic hematopoietic cell transplant. Sequenced material: gut tissue. The receptor chain draws on TRBV3 and TRBJ1-1; a tentative D call is TRBD1 (6 bases match). The CDR3 protein sequence reads: CASSKQGTEVFF. The sequenced CDR3 bases are TGTGCCAGCAGCAAACAGGGTACAGAAGTCTTC.